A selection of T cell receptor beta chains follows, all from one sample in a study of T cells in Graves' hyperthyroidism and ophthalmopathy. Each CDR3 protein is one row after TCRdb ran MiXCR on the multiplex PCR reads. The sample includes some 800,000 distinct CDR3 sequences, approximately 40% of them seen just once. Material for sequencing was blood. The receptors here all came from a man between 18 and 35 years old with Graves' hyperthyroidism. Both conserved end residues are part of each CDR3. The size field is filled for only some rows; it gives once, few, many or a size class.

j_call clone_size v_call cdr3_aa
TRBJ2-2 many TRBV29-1 CSVEDPLGELFF
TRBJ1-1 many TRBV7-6 CASSSDRGTEAFF
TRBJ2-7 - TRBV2 CASSFLDRVANEQYF
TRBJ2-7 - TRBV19 CASSIDGFRSYEQYF
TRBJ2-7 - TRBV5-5 CASTRQEGTVVFF
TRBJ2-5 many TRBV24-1 CATRGLSETQYF
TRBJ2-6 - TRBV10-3 CAIRGVAGANVLTF
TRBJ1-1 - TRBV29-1 CSKGQMNTEAFF
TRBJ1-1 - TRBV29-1 CSVVTANTEAFF
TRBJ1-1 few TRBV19 CASSSGPQNTEAFF
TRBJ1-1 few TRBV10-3 CASNLPGRFF
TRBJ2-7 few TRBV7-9 CASSPAGTIAEQYF
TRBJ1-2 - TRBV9 CASSVGGTGGLYGYTF
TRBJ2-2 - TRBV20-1 CSAPLGQGGGELFF
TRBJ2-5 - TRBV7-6 CASSLVFFETQYF
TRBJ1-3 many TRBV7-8 CASSARDSSGNTIYF